This entry concerns a single T cell receptor (beta chain). The protocol was immunoSEQ multiplex PCR, while the TCRdb copy is restricted to in-frame clones and leaves out a portion. This sample has some 260,000 clones, with roughly nine tenths found just once. Germline-derived CDR1 and CDR2 are SGDLS and YYNGEE. J gave up 2 bases and V 4 bases, and 5 bases lay outside the gene matches. This CDR3 is 15 amino acids long. The data belong to a study of blood T cell repertoires in COVID-19. The material sequenced was PBMCs or T cells enriched from blood (not recorded which). The chain has TRBV9 and TRBJ2-5, with TRBD2 matching 10 bases. This receptor was taken from a woman aged 25 to 39 with acute COVID-19. The CDR3 bases are TGTGCCAGCAGCACACTAGCGGGAAGACAAGAGACCCAGTACTTC. This translates into CASSTLAGRQETQYF. Full variable domain (missing parts from reference TRBV9 and TRBJ2-5): DSGVTQTPKHLITATGQRVTLRCSPRSGDLSVYWYQQSLDQGLQFLIQYYNGEERAKGNILERFSAQQFPDLHSELNLSSLELGDSALYFCASSTLAGRQETQYFGPGTRLLVL.